This passage covers 30 T cell receptor beta chains from one sample sequenced in a study of T cell repertoires in cytomegalovirus infection (dated by TCRdb to 2018 to 2020). This sample was sequenced with an Illumina HiSeq 1500. The public reads were reprocessed in TCRdb via fastp at Q25 and MiXCR, keeping in-frame beta chains. Identical CDR3 proteins give one entry, which carries the most common genes and DNA. The sample contains approximately 630,000 distinct CDR3 sequences, 20% to 25% of them found a single time. The biggest ten clones account for 7.5% to 9% of the sample. Sample: CD8+ T cells from PBMCs. The receptors shown here come from a human donor in good health (CMV status not recorded). Some clones in this sample may be carry-over from other donors' samples.

There are a few counts of this clonotype. This chain connects TRBV2 to TRBJ2-1, with TRBD2 identical over 12 bases. Per germline, CDR1 SNHLY and CDR2 FYNNEI. The junction had 13 bases not matched to a gene; V was cut back by 6 bases and J by 7 bases. The CDR3 runs to 17 residues. The CDR3 region has the DNA TGTGCCAGCAGACTAGCGGGGGGTCTCCTTGGGGATAATGAGCAGTTCTTC. It encodes CASRLAGGLLGDNEQFF.

The V gene is TRBV24-1, the J gene TRBJ2-6; D is possibly TRBD1 (6 bases). From germline, CDR1 is KGHDR and CDR2 SFDVKD. CDR3 length: 15 amino acids. The V and J ends lost 7 bases and 2 bases respectively, with 11 bases between them. The CDR3 spells CATSLNRAGANVLTF. CDR3 DNA: TGTGCCACCAGCCTAAACAGGGCTGGGGCCAACGTCCTGACTTTC.

The rearrangement links TRBV20-1 to TRBJ2-7; D may be TRBD1 or TRBD2 (5 bases each). The CDR3 has 12 residues. From germline, CDR1 is DFQATT and CDR2 SNEGSKA (reference sequence). Trimming removed 1 base at V and 7 bases at J, with 11 bases between. CDR3: CSARGGSGEQYV. The CDR3 DNA sequence: TGCAGTGCTAGAGGGGGCTCGGGAGAGCAGTACGTC.

This chain uses TRBV20-1 with TRBJ2-5; 8 bases agree with TRBD1. This CDR3 spans 17 amino acids. CDR1 and CDR2 from the germline V gene are DFQATT and SNEGSKA (reference sequence). Trimming at V came to 0 bases and at J to 1 base, leaving 10 bases not matched to a gene. CDR3 sequence (DNA): TGCAGTGCTAGAGATAGTGGACAGGGACTGTCCCAAGAGACCCAGTACTTC. This sequence encodes CSARDSGQGLSQETQYF.

This clonotype has a handful of counts. The gene calls are TRBV12-3 or TRBV12-4 and TRBJ2-1; 11 bases line up with TRBD2. The junction had 11 bases not matched to a gene; V was cut back by 3 bases and J by 7 bases. The CDR3 extends over 17 amino acids. The CDR3 bases are TGTGCCAGCAGTTTGCCAGGGGTTAGCGGGGGGGATAATGAGCAGTTCTTC. As protein: CASSLPGVSGGDNEQFF.

Regarding this clonotype: Its ends do not fully match the called genes, so a read error is possible. The genes are TRBV29-1 and TRBJ1-1; D might be TRBD1 (5 bases). CDR1 is SQVTM and CDR2 is ANQGSEA in the germline V gene. The CDR3 is 15 residues long. The CDR3 DNA sequence: TGCAGCGTTGAAGGGAGGCAGGGACGGAACACTGTAGCTTTCTTT. Its protein is CSVEGRQGRNTVAFF.

Of note for this clonotype: Given a much more abundant clone one base away, this may be a read error. The chain links TRBV7-6 to TRBJ2-6, with 7 bases lining up with TRBD2. The CDR3 is made up of 16 amino acids. Germline lookup yields CDR1 SGHVS and CDR2 FNYEAQ. CDR3 nucleotides: TGTGCCAACAGCCGCGGGGGAGTAACTGGGGCCAACGTCCTGACTTTC. Translation gives CANSRGGVTGANVLTF.

A few counts support this clonotype. The chain combines TRBV6-5 with TRBJ1-2, with TRBD1 matching 7 bases. Germline CDR1 and CDR2: MNHEY and SVGAGI. The junction had 6 bases not matched to a gene; V was cut back by 6 bases and J by 8 bases. The CDR3 is 12 amino acids. This CDR3 is CASRGRGHGYTF. The CDR3 DNA sequence: TGTGCCAGCAGGGGAAGGGGGCACGGCTACACCTTC.

This clonotype was detected many times. The rearrangement links TRBV2 to TRBJ2-7, with TRBD2 as a possible D gene (6 bases). Trimming pared 3 bases from V and 3 bases from J, leaving 12 bases between. CDR3 length: 14 amino acids. From germline, CDR1 is SNHLY and CDR2 FYNNEI. The CDR3 protein is CASSDGGGDYEQYF. The CDR3 coding sequence is TGTGCCAGCAGTGATGGCGGAGGGGACTACGAGCAGTACTTC.

This clonotype has a handful of counts. This chain links TRBV6-5 with TRBJ2-7, with D possibly TRBD1 on 5 matching bases. The length of the CDR3 is 13 residues. CDR1 and CDR2 (germline): MNHEY, SVGAGI. V gave up 0 bases and J gave up 6 bases, with 9 bases separating them. CDR3 DNA sequence: TGTGCCAGCAGTTACTCAGGACACACCGAGCAGTACTTC. It encodes CASSYSGHTEQYF.

This clonotype was picked up many times. This rearrangement joins TRBV6-1 to TRBJ1-4, with D maybe TRBD1 (5 bases). The CDR3 has 13 amino acids. With 5 bases removed from V and 7 bases from J, the gap between germline ends came to 11 bases. CDR1 and CDR2 from the germline V gene are MNHNS and SASEGT. Written as DNA, the CDR3 is TGTGCCAGCAGTCCAGGGCCCGGTGAAAAACTGTTTTTT. This sequence encodes CASSPGPGEKLFF.

In its sample, this clonotype was seen many times. The chain links TRBV7-9 to TRBJ2-7, with 10 bases aligning to TRBD2. Germline V gene lookup returns CDR1 SEHNR and CDR2 FQNEAQ (reference sequence). The CDR3 has 15 residues. The J segment lost 3 bases and the V segment lost 2 bases, leaving 4 bases of the junction unmatched. The CDR3 DNA is TGTGCCAGCAGCTTAACTAGCGGGGAGTTCTACGAGCAGTACGTC. Translated, it gives CASSLTSGEFYEQYV.

This clonotype was seen a handful of times. V is TRBV7-6 and J is TRBJ2-5; no definite D call. Germline CDR1 SGHVS, CDR2 FNYEAQ. With 5 bases removed from V and 5 bases from J, the gap between germline ends came to 12 bases. The CDR3 contains 13 residues. The CDR3 DNA sequence: TGTGCCAGCAGCCCCATGAGAAGGGAGACCCAGTACTTC. Its translation: CASSPMRRETQYF. Combining the CDR3 with reference TRBV7-6 and TRBJ2-5 gives the whole variable domain GAGVSQSPRYKVTKRGQDVALRCDPISGHVSLYWYRQALGQGPEFLTYFNYEAQQDKSGLPNDRFSAERPEGSISTLTIQRTEQRDSAMYRCASSPMRRETQYFGPGTRLLVL.

This clonotype was seen many times. DNA for the CDR3: TGTGCCAGCACCAAACCCGTCGACGGTTCTGAAGCTTTCTTT. It translates to CASTKPVDGSEAFF. This chain joins TRBV7-2 and TRBJ1-1, with D hard to call. The germline gives CDR1 SGHTA, CDR2 FQGNSA. This CDR3 has 14 amino acids. V was shortened by 7 bases and J by 6 bases, with 18 bases between the two germline ends.

This clonotype was found once. The V gene is TRBV2, the J gene TRBJ2-7; no firm D call. Germline CDR1 and CDR2: SNHLY and FYNNEI. CDR3 length: 12 amino acids. The V gene lost 11 bases and the J gene lost 2 bases, with 13 bases spanning the gap. The CDR3 nucleotides are TGTGCCGGCTCGGATGCCCCCTACGAGCAGTACTTC. Its translation: CAGSDAPYEQYF.

This clonotype was detected only a few times. The chain uses TRBV12-3 or TRBV12-4 and TRBJ2-1; 7 bases are a match to TRBD2. V was pared by 4 bases and J by 4 bases, with 7 bases of the junction left unmatched. This CDR3 has 15 residues. The CDR3 coding sequence is TGTGCCAGCAGTTCCGGGACTACGCCTTACAATGAGCAGTTCTTC. Translated, it gives CASSSGTTPYNEQFF.

This clonotype came up a few times. V and J are TRBV5-4 and TRBJ2-7, with D possibly TRBD1 on 5 matching bases. The V end was cut by 6 bases, the J end by 4 bases, with 11 bases between. The CDR3 runs to 12 residues. Germline lookup yields CDR1 SGHNT and CDR2 YYREEE (reference sequence). The chain's CDR3 is CASTGQGYEQYF. The CDR3 region has the DNA TGTGCCAGCACTGGACAAGGTTACGAGCAGTACTTC.

This clonotype was detected many times. V usage is TRBV6-1 and J usage is TRBJ2-3; a weak D match, TRBD2 (5 bases). Germline V gene lookup returns CDR1 MNHNS and CDR2 SASEGT. The CDR3 totals 12 residues. The V and J ends lost 5 bases and 4 bases respectively, with 7 bases between them. The CDR3 here is CASSSAADTQYF. The CDR3 region has the DNA TGTGCCAGCAGTTCAGCGGCAGATACGCAGTATTTT.

There are many counts of this clonotype. CDR3 residues: CASSYAVSETQYF. CDR3 nucleotide sequence: TGTGCCAGCAGTTACGCGGTCTCAGAGACCCAGTACTTC. The chain employs TRBV6-5 and TRBJ2-5; D unresolved. V lost 2 bases and J 4 bases, leaving 8 bases between the germline ends. The CDR3 spans 13 residues. Germline loops: CDR1 MNHEY, CDR2 SVGAGI.

The sample holds many counts of this clonotype. The chain employs TRBV6-2 or TRBV6-3 and TRBJ1-6; the D gene is possibly TRBD1 (5 bases). The CDR3 totals 15 residues. The ends were cut back, 5 bases at V and 0 bases at J, with 8 bases in the middle. Germline assignment: CDR1 MNHEY and CDR2 SVGEGT. In nucleotides, the CDR3 is TGTGCCAGCAGTGGGACGAGCTCCTATAATTCACCCCTCCACTTT. Residues: CASSGTSSYNSPLHF.

This clonotype occurred many times. This sequence joins TRBV7-2 and TRBJ2-5, with a tentative D call TRBD2 (7 bases). This CDR3 is 14 amino acids long. Germline V gene data show CDR1 as SGHTA and CDR2 as FQGNSA. V shed 5 bases and J shed 1 base, with 11 bases lying between them. The CDR3 nucleotides are TGTGCCAGCAGCCAGAGGGGGGGCCAAGAGACCCAGTACTTC. Its translation: CASSQRGGQETQYF.

This chain links TRBV28 with TRBJ2-2; 8 bases map to TRBD1. In germline, CDR1 is MDHEN, CDR2 SYDVKM. The CDR3 totals 19 residues. V lost 3 bases to trimming and J lost 0 bases; unmatched junction nucleotides: 12. This chain's CDR3 is CASSFIQGAHPTNTGELFF. CDR3 in DNA: TGTGCCAGCAGTTTCATCCAGGGGGCGCATCCAACGAACACCGGGGAGCTGTTTTTT.

This clonotype came up many times. The V and J genes are TRBV5-6 and TRBJ2-1, with a weak D call TRBD1 (6 bases). Per the germline V gene, CDR1 is SGHDT and CDR2 is YYEEEE. The CDR3 sequence is 14 residues long. With 4 bases removed from V and 3 bases from J, the gap between germline ends came to 11 bases. The CDR3 DNA follows: TGTGCCAGCAGCCTAAGACAGGTCTACAATGAGCAGTTCTTC. Amino acid sequence: CASSLRQVYNEQFF.

This clonotype occurred many times. This chain joins TRBV11-3 and TRBJ2-3; 10 nucleotides agree with TRBD2. The length of the CDR3 is 16 residues. V lost 5 bases and J lost 2; bases outside the gene matches: 7. CDR1 and CDR2 (germline): SGHNT, YENEEA. CDR3 nucleotides: TGTGCCAGCAGCCTCCGGACTAGCGGAGACACAGATACGCAGTATTTT. Translated, it gives CASSLRTSGDTDTQYF.

This chain connects TRBV2 to TRBJ2-7, with 11 bases aligning to TRBD1. CDR3 length equals 17 residues. Germline V gene sequence: CDR1 SNHLY, CDR2 FYNNEI. V lost 1 base and J lost 6; bases outside the gene matches: 11. This CDR3 is CASSEEGTGGALGEQYV. The CDR3 bases are TGTGCCAGCAGTGAAGAAGGGACAGGGGGTGCGTTAGGCGAGCAGTACGTC.

This clonotype was seen at least ten times. The V call is TRBV6-1, the J call TRBJ1-1; perhaps TRBD1 as D (5 bases). Trimming removed 7 bases from V and 0 bases from J, with 21 bases in between. The CDR3 covers 17 residues. The germline gives CDR1 MNHNS, CDR2 SASEGT. CDR3 protein: CASISRQGTPLNTEAFF. The CDR3 DNA reads TGTGCCAGCATCAGTCGTCAGGGTACCCCTTTGAACACTGAAGCTTTCTTT.

This clonotype has a handful of counts. The chain has TRBV19 and TRBJ2-3; no clear D gene. Germline CDR1 and CDR2: LNHDA and SQIVND (reference sequence). The CDR3 consists of 13 residues. V lost 5 bases to trimming and J lost 2 bases, with 8 bases between them. As DNA, the CDR3 is TGTGCCAGTAGTGTACACGTCACAGATACGCAGTATTTT. Translation gives CASSVHVTDTQYF.

This sequence joins TRBV2 and TRBJ2-1; 10 bases line up with TRBD1. With 1 base clipped from V and 0 bases from J, the junction kept 12 bases outside the gene matches. The CDR3 totals 20 residues. CDR1 is SNHLY, CDR2 FYNNEI, per germline. CDR3 protein: CASSEGGTGVIDVSYNEQFF. The CDR3 DNA reads TGTGCCAGCAGTGAAGGGGGGACAGGGGTTATTGATGTCTCCTACAATGAGCAGTTCTTC.

The V call is TRBV28, the J call TRBJ2-3; unclear D gene. The ends were cut back, 3 bases at V and 5 bases at J, with 15 bases in the middle. There are 15 residues in the CDR3. Germline V gene data show CDR1 as MDHEN and CDR2 as SYDVKM. Here the CDR3 reads CASSFPSSGRDTQYF. The CDR3 DNA follows: TGTGCCAGCAGTTTCCCTTCCTCTGGACGAGATACGCAGTATTTT.

The CDR3 sequence: CASSIGDEQYV. Here the CDR3 DNA reads TGTGCCAGCAGTATAGGGGACGAGCAGTACGTC. This chain links TRBV7-4 with TRBJ2-7; TRBD1 is a possible D gene (5 bases). V lost 6 bases and J 5 bases, leaving 8 bases between the germline ends. The CDR3 is 11 amino acids. The germline V gene has CDR1 SGHVT and CDR2 SQSDAQ.